This paragraph covers one T cell receptor beta chain sequence. In its sample, this clone was seen once. Its antigen is unknown. No clone much larger than this one lies a single base away; base qualities are absent. This sample is part of a study of long-term antiretroviral therapy in people with HIV (dated by TCRdb to 2022 to 2024). With respect to the entire study: The earliest samples were collected about a decade before the 2015 WHO recommendation for immediate ART, when ART was typically delayed until CD4 counts fell. Whether ART initiation and durable HIV suppression were associated with changes in peripheral blood TRB repertoire composition and diversity was tested in a retrospective serial study. A total of some 210 cryopreserved PBMC samples were contributed to the cohort by 30 adults with confirmed HIV infection, with samples collected serially over a mean of 6 years (range 1-12). Among the 30 to 35 participants with HIV, about 11 were female. No cross-contamination during QIAcube processing was shown when test extractions of a monoclonal T-cell line were performed alongside fewer than 35 polyclonal samples.

Broad study findings and their caveats: HIV repertoires had narrower CDR3 length ranges than controls, and the network structure suggested an antigen-experienced repertoire that shifted only slightly toward naive after ART. The repertoire was dominated across all time points by expanded TRB clones identified before ART initiation, although this dominance was seen to fluctuate and to decrease in many PLHIV after ART. Starting ART was linked to a significant rise in TRB diversity, yet even after long-term ART the diversity remained significantly lower than in transplant donor controls. Owing to limited PBMC availability, only the TCR beta chain was sequenced, without alpha chain pairing. The samples span the years 2004 to 2017, and the ART regimens used at that time may not be as effective as current regimens. Because pre-ART samples had limited cell numbers, unsorted PBMC were profiled rather than sorted CD4+ and CD8+ T cells. Inferences about post-ART repertoire changes were limited because no data were available on ART adherence, viral resistance or therapy changes.

The immunoSEQ hsTCRB v3.0 assay was used at survey level resolution for TRB variable region sequencing. A depth of 40,000-50,000 T-cell genomes per sample was targeted for TRB sequencing. TRB libraries were pooled and sequenced on an Illumina MiSeq using a v3 150-cycle kit. Under the source paper's analysis protocol: Repertoire analysis was performed in R inside a reproducible Nextflow workflow that covered QC, data transformation and analysis. Custom analyses were implemented in LymphoSeq2, an R package for AIRR-Seq data exploration. Several samples that yielded fewer than 5000 total TRB sequences were excluded, so that some 190 HIV repertoires were analyzed. Among the 180 to 200 retained HIV repertoires, roughly 60 were collected before ART initiation and about 130 were collected after ART initiation. Repertoires were downsampled to 5000 TRB nucleotide sequences, and summary statistics were averaged over 100 downsampling iterations. The analysis kept only TRB sequences whose CDR3 regions were at least seven amino acids long. A Shannon entropy-derived clonality score and the Gini coefficient were used to measure diversity. In the repertoire networks, any two of the top 5000 CDR3 amino acid sequences were linked whenever the two sequences differed by an edit distance of one. For TRB CDR3 amino acid sequences, GLIPH2 was used to predict antigen specificity groups and MHC restriction. To flag known CMV, EBV, HIV or tissue antigen associations, CDR3 amino acid sequences were matched against VDJdb and McPAS-TCR. Pre-ART, post-ART and control groups were compared with Wilcoxon signed-rank tests and Holm-Bonferroni correction. The immuneACCESS repertoire file appears here via TCRdb, limited to in-frame rearrangements. These files lack a portion of the clones; in checked studies, under half of the deficit traces to unresolved V genes, and the cause of the others is not known. V and J calls and clone size are copied from that table; D and trimming were computed from the DNA. This sample holds about 39,000 clones; about nine tenths were observed only once. Of the sample, 3.5% to 4.5% falls within the top ten clones.

Participants were included only if at least one PBMC sample before ART initiation and at least two post-ART samples were available. All participants with HIV were treated in the United States of America. Cryopreserved samples of 1-10 million PBMC were thawed and washed before DNA extraction. At the time of the earliest PBMC sample, participants with HIV were aged between roughly 23 and 60 years. Per participant, PBMC samples came from 1-4 timepoints prior to ART initiation and 2-8 timepoints following ART initiation, for a median of 7 samples. Serial HIV viral load, CD4+ T-cell count, ART history and demographic data were obtained for every participant. Genomic DNA was extracted from unsorted PBMC with a Qiagen kit on a QIAcube, processed in batches of 12 samples. The material sequenced was unsorted PBMCs, taken 1.2 years after starting antiretroviral therapy. This clonotype was obtained from a woman aged 50 to 60 with HIV.

The CDR3 region: CASSWEGLAGQPQHF. The nucleotides are TGTGCCAGCAGCTGGGAGGGTCTGGCAGGTCAGCCCCAGCATTTT. The receptor chain draws on TRBV7-2 and TRBJ1-5, with no D gene named confidently. The junction shows trimming of 4 bases on V and 6 bases on J, plus 16 bases between the germline ends. There are 15 amino acids in the CDR3, from cysteine to phenylalanine inclusive. The sequence is cut down to CDR3 DNA, 45 bases in frame from base 1. In the germline V gene, CDR1 corresponds to SGHTA and CDR2 to FQGNSA.